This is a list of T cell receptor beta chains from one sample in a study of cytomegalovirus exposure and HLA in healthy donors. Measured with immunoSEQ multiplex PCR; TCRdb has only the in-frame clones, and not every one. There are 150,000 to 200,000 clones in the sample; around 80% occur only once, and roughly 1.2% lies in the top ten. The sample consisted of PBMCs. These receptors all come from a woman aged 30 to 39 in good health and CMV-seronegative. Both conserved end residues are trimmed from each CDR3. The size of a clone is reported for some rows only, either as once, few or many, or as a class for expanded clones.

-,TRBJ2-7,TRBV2,ASSEGTVRQY
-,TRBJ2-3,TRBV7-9,ASLPGQLTDTQY
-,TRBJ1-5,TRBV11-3,ASSSSPGNQPQH
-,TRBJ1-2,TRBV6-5,ASSAAGWDYGYT
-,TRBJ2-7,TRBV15,ATSSSGTGFYEQY
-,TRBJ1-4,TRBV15,ATSKAGGLINEKLF
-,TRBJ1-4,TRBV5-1,ASSSKGDRAEKLF
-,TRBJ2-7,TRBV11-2,ASSLDRGQYHEQY
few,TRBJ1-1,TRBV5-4,ASSLEREEAF
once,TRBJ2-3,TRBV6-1,ASRAGFRADTQY
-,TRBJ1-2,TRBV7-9,ASSPTGAHREGGYT
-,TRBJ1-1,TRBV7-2,ASSLNSKPTEAF
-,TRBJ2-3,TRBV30,AWSRASGFDTQY
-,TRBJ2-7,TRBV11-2,ASSFPTGRNEQY
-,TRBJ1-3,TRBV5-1,ASSPGQGFSGNTIY
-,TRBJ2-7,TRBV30,AWSHRGFGEQY
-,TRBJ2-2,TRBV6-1,ASKEGAGAGELF